The clone carrying this TCR beta chain was observed a handful of times. This entry belongs to a study of T cells in Graves' hyperthyroidism and ophthalmopathy. RNA transcripts gave rise to amplified TCR beta CDR3 regions. Researchers ran a first-round RT-PCR on the TCR CDR3 using the HTBI primer set. TCRdb redid the calling of the multiplex PCR reads with MiXCR, one entry per CDR3 protein. The table records around 600,000 distinct CDR3 sequences, approximately 15% of them present only once. The diagnostic basis comprised clinical symptoms, serum thyroxine and TRAb, thyroid ultrasound and orbital computed tomography. The TCR sequence derives from a woman under 30 with Graves' ophthalmopathy. Sequenced: blood.

The CDR3 loop is CASILSREVNTEAFF. CDR3 nucleotide sequence: TGTGCCAGCATTCTAAGCCGGGAAGTGAACACTGAAGCTTTCTTT. This chain uses TRBV28 with TRBJ1-1; D gene unclear. The V end was cut by 7 bases, the J end by 0 bases, with 15 bases between. The CDR3 is 15 amino acids. The germline V gene encodes CDR1 MDHEN and CDR2 SYDVKM.